This T cell receptor (beta chain) was recovered during a study of blood T cell repertoires in COVID-19. Profiled with immunoSEQ multiplex PCR; TCRdb holds only in-frame clones, not every one. The sample has roughly 200,000 clones; approximately 87% are singletons. The CDR3 loop spans 17 amino acids. V lost 4 bases to trimming and J lost 3 bases; unmatched junction nucleotides: 8. Germline CDR1 is LGHNT and CDR2 is FRNRAP. Sequenced sample: peripheral blood. The TCR was taken from a woman under 30 who had recovered from COVID-19. This chain uses TRBV12-5 with TRBJ1-5, with 11 bases aligning to TRBD1. CDR3 bases: TGTGCTAGTGGTTCCCTGGACAGGGGGCTTGACAATCAGCCCCAGCATTTT. It translates to CASGSLDRGLDNQPQHF.